In its sample, the clone carrying this T cell receptor beta chain was seen many times. No antigen is known for it. The study excluded patients with uncontrolled infection, other autoimmune disease, pregnancy or lactation. These data come from a study of T cells in Graves' hyperthyroidism and ophthalmopathy. Study-wide results and caveats: Blood also carried most thyroid clonotypes expanded above 0.001.

Germline V gene lookup returns CDR1 SGHRS and CDR2 YFSETQ. The CDR3 length is 15 residues. The V end lost 0 bases, the J end lost 4 bases, and 13 bases lay between the germline ends. The investigators amplified TCR beta CDR3 regions from RNA transcripts. The HTBI primer set drove a first-round RT-PCR of the TCR CDR3. Using its own MiXCR run on the multiplex PCR reads, TCRdb lists one record per CDR3 protein. Here the sample spans hundreds of thousands of distinct CDR3 sequences, roughly 15% being singletons. The rearrangement links TRBV5-1 to TRBJ1-2; no clear D gene. The sample taken for sequencing was blood. The TCR was taken from a woman between 35 and 50 years old with Graves' ophthalmopathy. CDR3 loop: CASSLAGRAGYGYTF. The CDR3 bases are TGCGCCAGCAGCTTGGCCGGAAGGGCTGGCTATGGCTACACCTTC.